Given below is one T cell receptor beta chain in context. The antigen is not known. Sequenced by immunoSEQ multiplex PCR; TCRdb stores in-frame clones only, minus some. The profile shows about 66,000 clones, approximately 79% of them singletons. The record originates from a study of vaccination effects on CD4 cells after COVID-19. Overall study context: Viral peptide pools were used in the ViraFEST assay to expand antigen-specific CD4+ T cells, and sequencing came afterward.

The CDR3 extends over 20 amino acids. Looked up from germline, CDR1 is MNHEY and CDR2 is SVGEGT. Trimming left V 2 bases short and J 0 bases short, with 20 bases between. Following 10 days of culture, CD4+ T cells were isolated. All study participants received two doses of BNT162b2 or mRNA-1273 vaccine. This sample comprised CD4+ T cells from PBMCs cultured without peptide, obtained after COVID-19 vaccination. The genes are TRBV6-2 or TRBV6-3 and TRBJ2-6; D perhaps matches TRBD1 (7 bases). The TCR was taken from a human donor who received a COVID-19 vaccine. The CDR3, as DNA: TGTGCCAGCAGTTACATCTTGGAACAGGGGAGGACCTCTGGGGCCAACGTCCTGACTTTC. Amino acid sequence: CASSYILEQGRTSGANVLTF.